The 28 T cell receptor beta chains presented below share a single source sample, sequenced in a study of shared clonotypes between healthy human individuals. Profiling relied on immunoSEQ multiplex PCR, and the TCRdb table lists in-frame clones only, not all of them. Of about 510,000 clones listed, approximately 79% were seen once; the top ten hold over 10%. Sequencing input: PBMCs. These receptors were collected from a woman aged 40 to 50 in good health. Some clones in this sample may be carry-over from other donors' samples.

The chain employs TRBV28 and TRBJ1-1; D perhaps matches TRBD1 (6 bases). The CDR3 sequence is 15 residues long. Trimming shortened V by 4 bases and J by 0 bases, and 12 bases separated the two germline ends. The V gene's germline CDR1 is MDHEN and CDR2 SYDVKM. The CDR3 is CASSSGTNMNTEAFF. The CDR3 DNA follows: TGTGCCAGCAGTTCCGGGACAAATATGAACACTGAAGCTTTCTTT.

The CDR3 protein is CAWSALAGIQETQYF. As DNA, the CDR3 is TGTGCCTGGAGTGCTCTAGCGGGTATCCAAGAGACCCAGTACTTC. The genes are TRBV30 and TRBJ2-5; 8 nucleotides align to TRBD2. The V segment lost 1 base and the J segment 1 base; nucleotides outside the gene matches: 5. Looked up from germline, CDR1 is GTSNPN and CDR2 is SVGIG (reference sequence). The length of the CDR3 is 15 residues.

This clone was counted many times. J is TRBJ2-3 and V is TRBV6-4; 8 nucleotides align to TRBD2. V shed 2 bases and J 3 bases; nucleotides not matched to a gene: 4. The germline V gene encodes CDR1 MRHNA and CDR2 SNTAGT. This CDR3 has 15 residues. CDR3 in amino acids: CASSDGAGVTDTQYF. The CDR3 DNA reads TGTGCCAGCAGTGACGGAGCGGGAGTGACAGATACGCAGTATTTT.

This clone was counted only a few times. The genes are TRBV4-2 and TRBJ2-2, with 8 bases aligning to TRBD2. The CDR3 totals 16 residues. The V and J ends lost 0 bases and 2 bases, in that order; junction bases with no gene match: 2. Germline V gene sequence: CDR1 LGHNA, CDR2 YNFKEQ. The CDR3 sequence is CASSQELAGNTGELFF. The CDR3 DNA reads TGTGCCAGCAGCCAAGAGTTAGCGGGAAACACCGGGGAGCTGTTTTTT.

Ten or more counts support this clone. The chain links TRBV7-2 to TRBJ1-2; the D is unclear. Germline V gene data show CDR1 as SGHTA and CDR2 as FQGNSA. The CDR3 consists of 14 residues. The V end lost 5 bases, the J end lost 6 bases, and 16 bases lay between the germline ends. CDR3 DNA sequence: TGTGCCAGCAGCCCAGACGGGAGGGTAAATGGCTACACCTTC. Amino acids: CASSPDGRVNGYTF.

The chain uses TRBV19 and TRBJ2-7; D may correspond to TRBD1 or TRBD2 (7 bases each). This CDR3 has 14 residues. Germline V gene sequence: CDR1 LNHDA, CDR2 SQIVND (reference sequence). Trimming took 5 bases from V and 1 from J, leaving 12 bases between them. In DNA form, the CDR3 reads TGTGCCAGTAGTCCCCAGGGGGGGTCCTACGAGCAGTACTTC. As protein: CASSPQGGSYEQYF.

The V call is TRBV18, the J call TRBJ2-5; TRBD2 agrees at 14 bases. The CDR3 spans 15 residues. Germline assignment: CDR1 KGHSH and CDR2 LQKENI. V was clipped by 8 bases and J by 5 bases; unmatched bases: 7. The CDR3 DNA follows: TGTGCCAGCGCGACTAGCGGGAGGGTCTGGGAGACCCAGTACTTC. It is translated as CASATSGRVWETQYF.

The gene calls are TRBV18 and TRBJ2-2; D remains ambiguous. CDR3 size: 13 residues. Between the trimmed V and J ends, which lost 1 base and 2 bases, there was a span of 2 bases. Germline CDR1 KGHSH, CDR2 LQKENI. The CDR3 DNA follows: TGTGCCAGCTCACCACTAAACACCGGGGAGCTGTTTTTT. Translating gives CASSPLNTGELFF.

This clone was seen a few times. V is TRBV6-4 and J is TRBJ2-3, with 11 bases matching TRBD1. The CDR3 sequence is 15 residues long. Looked up from germline, CDR1 is MRHNA and CDR2 is SNTAGT. The ends lost 4 bases at V and 2 bases at J; junction bases unmatched: 2. The DNA for the CDR3 is TGTGCCAGCAGTGGGGGACAGGGGGACACAGATACGCAGTATTTT. This sequence encodes CASSGGQGDTDTQYF.

This CDR3 reads CASTSDNSITDTQYF. CDR3 nucleotide sequence: TGCGCCAGCACCTCGGACAATTCTATCACAGATACGCAGTATTTT. The chain joins TRBV5-1 to TRBJ2-3; D is perhaps TRBD1 (5 bases). V was clipped by 6 bases and J by 2 bases, with 16 bases between them. Germline-derived CDR1 and CDR2 are SGHRS and YFSETQ. The CDR3 covers 15 residues.

About this clone: Other DNA sequences in the same sample also yield this CDR3. The chain links TRBV5-1 to TRBJ2-5; unclear D gene. Germline V gene data show CDR1 as SGHRS and CDR2 as YFSETQ. There are 13 residues in the CDR3. V was trimmed by 0 bases and J by 3 bases, leaving 6 bases between them. Here the CDR3 reads CASSLAAEETQYF. The DNA for the CDR3 is TGCGCCAGCAGCTTGGCAGCCGAAGAGACCCAGTACTTC.

This rearrangement joins TRBV5-1 to TRBJ2-5; 7 nucleotides match TRBD2. The CDR3 sequence is 15 residues long. V trimming: 2 bases; J trimming: 2 bases; junction bases outside the gene matches: 6. CDR1 is SGHRS, CDR2 YFSETQ, per germline. The CDR3 coding sequence is TGCGCCAGCAGCTTAGTGAGGGGAGGGCAAGAGACCCAGTACTTC. It specifies CASSLVRGGQETQYF.

The genes are TRBV27 and TRBJ1-2; D not resolved. V was trimmed by 5 bases and J by 3 bases, leaving 16 bases between them. The CDR3 is 15 residues long. Germline V CDR1 and CDR2: MNHEY, SMNVEV (reference sequence). The CDR3 sequence is CASSNSDQPYYGYTF. For the CDR3, the DNA is TGTGCCAGCAGTAACAGCGACCAACCTTACTATGGCTACACCTTC.

This rearrangement joins TRBV7-6 to TRBJ2-7, with D unresolved. CDR1 and CDR2 from the germline V gene are SGHVS and FNYEAQ. Between the trimmed V and J ends, which lost 1 base and 4 bases, there was a span of 5 bases. This CDR3 has 12 amino acids. The CDR3 coding sequence is TGTGCCAGCAGCTTAGGGGATTACGAGCAGTACTTC. Translating it yields CASSLGDYEQYF.

The chain combines TRBV13 with TRBJ2-5; TRBD2 matches 8 bases. The DNA end is more similar to TRBJ2-7, so the J call may be wrong. CDR3 length: 16 amino acids. From germline, CDR1 is PRHDT and CDR2 FYEKMQ (reference sequence). The CDR3, as DNA: TGTGCCAGCAGCTTAATCCCCAGCGGGAGCGGGGACGAGCAGTACTTC. Residues: CASSLIPSGSGDEQYF.

Comment on this clone: The sample carries other DNA sequences with the same CDR3. The J gene is TRBJ2-7, the V gene TRBV6-6; tentatively, D is TRBD1 (5 bases). The CDR3 loop spans 12 amino acids. The germline V gene has CDR1 MNHNY and CDR2 SVGAGI (reference sequence). Trimming removed 4 bases at V and 4 bases at J, with 8 bases between. DNA for the CDR3: TGTGCCAGCAGTTCCCAGGGTTACGAGCAGTACTTC. Encoded protein: CASSSQGYEQYF.

The gene calls are TRBV28 and TRBJ1-2, with D possibly TRBD1 on 6 matching bases. Trimming stripped 8 bases from V and 4 bases from J, with 11 bases between. Germline lookup yields CDR1 MDHEN and CDR2 SYDVKM. There are 12 residues in the CDR3. In DNA form, the CDR3 reads TGTGCCAGCTCGACAGGACCCTATGGCTACACCTTC. The encoded protein is CASSTGPYGYTF.

The chain carries TRBV7-3 and TRBJ2-7; maybe TRBD2 (5 bases). V lost 2 bases, J lost 2 bases, and 13 bases lay in between. The CDR3 runs 15 residues. CDR1 and CDR2 from the germline V gene are SGHTA and FQGTGA. For the CDR3, the DNA is TGTGCCAGCAGCTTATATCGAGGGCCAGCCTACGAGCAGTACTTC. It specifies CASSLYRGPAYEQYF.

The chain recombines TRBV14 with TRBJ1-2; D remains ambiguous. Germline V gene sequence: CDR1 SGHDN, CDR2 FVKESK. Trimming took 1 base from V and 2 from J, leaving 8 bases between them. The CDR3 spans 14 residues. CDR3: CASSQGATNYGYTF. Here the CDR3 DNA reads TGTGCCAGCAGCCAAGGGGCTACGAACTATGGCTACACCTTC.

V is TRBV7-9 and J is TRBJ2-7; TRBD1 might be the D (5 bases). The CDR3 sequence is 11 residues long. Germline loops: CDR1 SEHNR, CDR2 FQNEAQ (reference sequence). V shed 6 bases and J shed 9 bases, with 12 bases lying between them. The CDR3 here is CASRQGARQYF. DNA of the CDR3: TGTGCCAGCAGACAAGGGGCTAGGCAGTACTTC.

This clone showed up just a few times. The sample contains more than one DNA sequence encoding this CDR3. This chain connects TRBV5-1 to TRBJ2-7; TRBD2 matches at 8 bases. Germline V gives CDR1 SGHRS, CDR2 YFSETQ. J gave up 3 bases and V 1 base, and 3 bases lay outside the gene matches. This CDR3 has 14 amino acids. CDR3: CASSLSSGSYEQYF. The CDR3 DNA is TGCGCCAGCAGCTTGTCCAGCGGGAGCTACGAGCAGTACTTC.

The chain combines TRBV7-3 with TRBJ1-2; 9 nucleotides align to TRBD1. Unmatched junction bases numbered 5, after V lost 5 bases and J lost 1 base. CDR3 size: 15 residues. Germline CDR1 reads SGHTA; CDR2 reads FQGTGA. CDR3 DNA: TGTGCCAGCAGCCTGCACAGGGGGCATAACTATGGCTACACCTTC. Translation gives CASSLHRGHNYGYTF.

This chain uses TRBV27 with TRBJ2-3, with 15 bases lining up with TRBD2. The CDR3 spans 21 residues. The V gene end was trimmed by 5 bases and the J gene end by 0 bases; junction bases not matched to a gene: 15. CDR1 and CDR2 (germline): MNHEY, SMNVEV (reference sequence). The CDR3 bases are TGTGCCAGCAGTCCGACCCCGGGACTAGCGGGAGGCCAGATTAGCACAGATACGCAGTATTTT. Translating gives CASSPTPGLAGGQISTDTQYF.

This clone was counted once. The chain joins TRBV25-1 to TRBJ1-1, with D maybe TRBD1 (6 bases). The ends were cut back, 1 base at V and 3 bases at J, with 12 bases in the middle. The CDR3 runs to 15 residues. Per germline, CDR1 MGHDK and CDR2 SYGVNS. The DNA for the CDR3 is TGTGCCAGCAGTGAATCTAGGGCAGGGGACACTGAAGCTTTCTTT. This translates into CASSESRAGDTEAFF.

V is TRBV5-4 and J is TRBJ2-2; TRBD2 matches 9 bases. This CDR3 has 17 residues. The trim removed 2 bases at V and 1 base at J, leaving 6 bases unmatched. Per germline, CDR1 SGHNT and CDR2 YYREEE (reference sequence). This CDR3 is CASSFRREGLNTGELFF. The DNA of the CDR3 is TGTGCCAGCAGCTTTAGGCGGGAGGGGCTGAACACCGGGGAGCTGTTTTTT.

The gene calls are TRBV7-9 and TRBJ2-1, with D hard to call. Germline CDR1 is SEHNR and CDR2 is FQNEAQ (reference sequence). The CDR3 is made up of 14 amino acids. Trimming cost V 1 base and J 3 bases, with 7 bases left between them. CDR3 residues: CASSLVIGYNEQFF. CDR3 coding DNA: TGTGCCAGCAGCTTAGTAATCGGCTACAATGAGCAGTTCTTC.

This chain joins TRBV18 and TRBJ2-2, with 8 bases aligning to TRBD2. Germline CDR1 reads KGHSH; CDR2 reads LQKENI. The ends lost 5 bases at V and 7 bases at J; junction bases unmatched: 3. This CDR3 has 13 residues. The CDR3 DNA follows: TGTGCCAGCTCAGGGACTAGTGACGGGGAGCTGTTTTTT. Translating gives CASSGTSDGELFF.

This chain connects TRBV7-9 to TRBJ1-1; D remains unclear. CDR3 size: 16 residues. V dropped 8 bases and J dropped 3 bases, with 22 bases sitting between them. Germline CDR1 reads SEHNR; CDR2 reads FQNEAQ (reference sequence). CDR3 sequence (DNA): TGTGCCAGCGCACTTAGAGCGGCGGGGTTTGACACTGAAGCTTTCTTT. It codes for CASALRAAGFDTEAFF.